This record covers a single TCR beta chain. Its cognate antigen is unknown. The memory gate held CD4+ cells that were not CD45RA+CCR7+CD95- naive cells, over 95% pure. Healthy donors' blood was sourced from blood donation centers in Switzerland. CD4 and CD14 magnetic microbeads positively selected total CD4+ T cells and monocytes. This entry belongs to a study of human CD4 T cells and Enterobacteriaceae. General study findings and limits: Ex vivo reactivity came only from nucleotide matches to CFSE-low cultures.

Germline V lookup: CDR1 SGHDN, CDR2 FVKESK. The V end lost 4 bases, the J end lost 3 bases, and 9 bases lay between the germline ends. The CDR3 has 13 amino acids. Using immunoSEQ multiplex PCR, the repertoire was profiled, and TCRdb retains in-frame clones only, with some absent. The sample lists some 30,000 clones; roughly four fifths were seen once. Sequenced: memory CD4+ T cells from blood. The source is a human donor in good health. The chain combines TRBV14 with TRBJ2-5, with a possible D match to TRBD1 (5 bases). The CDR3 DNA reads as TGTGCCAGCAGCCCCAGGGTGAAAGAGACCCAGTACTTC. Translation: CASSPRVKETQYF.